This passage covers 15 T cell receptor beta chains from one sample sequenced in a study of blood T cell repertoires in COVID-19. The repertoire was sequenced with immunoSEQ multiplex PCR; TCRdb's copy has only in-frame clones and lacks some. The profile shows roughly 380,000 clones, around 87% of them singletons. The sequencing sample was made of PBMCs or T cells enriched from blood (not recorded which). All receptors come from a man aged 25-45 years who had recovered from COVID-19.

This clone showed up just a few times. This chain links TRBV4-1 with TRBJ1-2; D is ambiguous. V was trimmed by 0 bases and J by 5 bases, leaving 7 bases between them. The germline V gene encodes CDR1 MGHRA and CDR2 YSYEKL. The CDR3 runs 13 residues. CDR3 loop: CASSQEGGYGYTF. Here the CDR3 DNA reads TGCGCCAGCAGCCAAGAAGGAGGGTATGGCTACACCTTC.

This chain uses TRBV6-5 with TRBJ1-2; perhaps TRBD1 as D (6 bases). This CDR3 has 12 amino acids. Trimming cost V 5 bases and J 3 bases, with 7 bases left between them. Per the germline V gene, CDR1 is MNHEY and CDR2 is SVGAGI. CDR3 in amino acids: CASSRTDYGYTF. The DNA of the CDR3 is TGTGCCAGCAGTAGGACAGACTATGGCTACACCTTC.

The chain employs TRBV10-2 and TRBJ2-3, with TRBD2 as a possible D gene (6 bases). There are 17 residues in the CDR3. Germline-derived CDR1 and CDR2 are WSHSY and SAAADI. V was pared by 0 bases and J by 0 bases, with 13 bases between. The CDR3 coding sequence is TGCGCCAGCAGTGAGTCGACTGCTAGCGTGAGCACAGATACGCAGTATTTT. Translated, it gives CASSESTASVSTDTQYF.

The rearrangement uses TRBV5-4 and TRBJ1-1, with unresolved D. V was shortened by 2 bases and J by 0 bases, with 11 bases between the two germline ends. Germline V gives CDR1 SGHNT, CDR2 YYREEE (reference sequence). There are 15 residues in the CDR3. Written as DNA, the CDR3 is TGTGCCAGCAGCTTACACGCATCTTTGAACACTGAAGCTTTCTTT. This translates into CASSLHASLNTEAFF.

This rearrangement joins TRBV6-4 to TRBJ2-7, with 8 positions matching TRBD2. V gave up 4 bases and J gave up 5 bases; unmatched junction bases: 7. The CDR3 has 14 amino acids. CDR1 and CDR2 from the germline V gene are MRHNA and SNTAGT. The CDR3 spells CASSVGGGLDEQYF. DNA of the CDR3: TGTGCCAGCAGTGTCGGCGGGGGGCTCGACGAGCAGTACTTC.

The rearrangement uses TRBV3-1 (or the pseudogene TRBV3-2) and TRBJ1-2; D remains ambiguous. The V gene lost 0 bases and the J gene lost 0 bases, with 17 bases spanning the gap. Germline-derived CDR1 and CDR2 are LGHDT and YNNKEL (reference sequence). The CDR3 spans 18 residues. In nucleotides, the CDR3 is TGTGCCAGCAGCCAAGAGTTGACATCAACCCATTCTAACTATGGCTACACCTTC. It translates to CASSQELTSTHSNYGYTF.

The chain joins TRBV30 to TRBJ2-2, with D perhaps TRBD2 (7 bases). V lost 1 base, J lost 4 bases, and 13 bases lay in between. Germline V gene data show CDR1 as GTSNPN and CDR2 as SVGIG (reference sequence). This CDR3 has 15 residues. CDR3 residues: CAWSGGGRATGELFF. The DNA of the CDR3 is TGTGCCTGGAGTGGGGGGGGGCGGGCCACCGGGGAGCTGTTTTTT.

The V call is TRBV9, the J call TRBJ1-6, with D maybe TRBD1 (6 bases). CDR1 SGDLS and CDR2 YYNGEE come from the germline V gene. The CDR3 has 16 residues. V gave up 0 bases and J gave up 6 bases, with 13 bases separating them. The CDR3 sequence: CASSVGATGGNSPLHF. The CDR3, as DNA: TGTGCCAGCAGCGTAGGGGCGACAGGCGGTAATTCACCCCTCCACTTT.

This clone has only one observation. This chain joins TRBV20-1 and TRBJ1-1; TRBD1 matches at 7 bases. The length of the CDR3 is 13 residues. Per germline, CDR1 DFQATT and CDR2 SNEGSKA (reference sequence). V lost 3 bases, J lost 7 bases, and 8 bases stayed unmatched. The CDR3 loop is CSASTWDRYEAFF. CDR3 DNA sequence: TGCAGTGCTAGTACGTGGGACAGATATGAAGCTTTCTTT.

The gene calls are TRBV7-9 and TRBJ2-3; D is uncertain. The V gene lost 3 bases and the J gene lost 6 bases, with 4 bases spanning the gap. The CDR3 is 11 amino acids. The V gene's germline CDR1 is SEHNR and CDR2 FQNEAQ (reference sequence). The CDR3 DNA follows: TGTGCCAGCAGCTTTAGCGATACGCAGTATTTT. Its protein product is CASSFSDTQYF.

The chain joins TRBV11-3 to TRBJ1-1, with 8 bases aligning to TRBD1. CDR3 length: 14 residues. The germline V gene encodes CDR1 SGHNT and CDR2 YENEEA. Trimming cost V 4 bases and J 4 bases; bases outside gene matches: 5. The DNA for the CDR3 is TGTGCCAGCAGCTCTACAGGGGGAGTCACTGAAGCTTTCTTT. As protein: CASSSTGGVTEAFF.

This clone was counted once. The CDR3 coding sequence is TGCGCCAGCAGCGAGGGACAGAGAAATTCACCCCTCCACTTT. It translates to CASSEGQRNSPLHF. This sequence joins TRBV10-1 and TRBJ1-6, with 7 bases that match TRBD1. The junction had 6 bases not matched to a gene; V was cut back by 6 bases and J by 7 bases. The CDR3 length is 14 residues. Germline-derived CDR1 and CDR2 are WNHNN and SYGVQD (reference sequence).

The chain has TRBV4-1 and TRBJ2-3, with 10 bases matching TRBD2. From germline, CDR1 is MGHRA and CDR2 YSYEKL. The J segment lost 0 bases and the V segment lost 7 bases, leaving 10 bases of the junction unmatched. This CDR3 spans 17 amino acids. The CDR3 sequence is CASTQRGGVSSTDTQYF. CDR3 DNA sequence: TGCGCCAGCACTCAGCGGGGGGGTGTTTCTAGCACAGATACGCAGTATTTT.

The genes are TRBV7-9 and TRBJ2-1, with D perhaps matching TRBD2 (5 bases). This CDR3 spans 13 amino acids. The germline V gene has CDR1 SEHNR and CDR2 FQNEAQ (reference sequence). The V end lost 1 base, the J end lost 6 bases, and 7 bases lay between the germline ends. The DNA for the CDR3 is TGTGCCAGCAGCTTAGGAGGGAGCAATGAGCAGTTCTTC. Amino acids: CASSLGGSNEQFF.

This clone came up once. The V gene is TRBV25-1, the J gene TRBJ2-2; tentatively, D is TRBD1 (6 bases). CDR3 length: 15 amino acids. Trimming left V 5 bases short and J 4 bases short, with 14 bases between. Germline V CDR1 and CDR2: MGHDK, SYGVNS. The CDR3 region is CASSPHRGGTGELFF. DNA of the CDR3: TGTGCCAGCAGTCCCCATCGAGGGGGCACCGGGGAGCTGTTTTTT.